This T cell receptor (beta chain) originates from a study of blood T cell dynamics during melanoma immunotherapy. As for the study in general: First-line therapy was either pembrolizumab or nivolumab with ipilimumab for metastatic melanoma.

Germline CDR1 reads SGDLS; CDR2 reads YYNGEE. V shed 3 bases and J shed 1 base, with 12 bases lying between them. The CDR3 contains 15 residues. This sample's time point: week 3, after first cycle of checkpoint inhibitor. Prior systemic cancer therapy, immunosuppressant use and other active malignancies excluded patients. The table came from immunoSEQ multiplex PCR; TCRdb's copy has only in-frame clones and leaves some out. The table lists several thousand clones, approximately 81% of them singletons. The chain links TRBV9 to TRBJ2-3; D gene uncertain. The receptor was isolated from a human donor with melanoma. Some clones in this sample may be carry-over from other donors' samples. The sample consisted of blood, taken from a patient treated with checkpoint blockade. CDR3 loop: CASSGRAPRTDTQYF. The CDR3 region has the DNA TGTGCCAGCAGCGGCCGGGCCCCTCGCACAGATACGCAGTATTTT.